The text below deals with one T cell receptor (beta chain). Enrolment of Seattle patients took place during active infection, and they were followed longitudinally. This sample was included in a study of blood T cell repertoires in COVID-19. Turning to the study itself: Samples taken during acute and convalescent COVID-19 were collected in the United States, Italy and Spain. In each case, the material was cDNA or gDNA derived from T cells, B-cell-depleted T cells, or PBMCs.

CDR1 and CDR2 (germline): WSHSY, SAAADI. This CDR3 is built from 13 residues. V was trimmed by 6 bases and J by 2 bases, leaving 11 bases between them. Per the original methods: Amplifying reference gene primers gave estimates of nucleated cell counts. Sequenced by immunoSEQ multiplex PCR; TCRdb stores in-frame clones only, minus some. V and J calls plus clone size are reproduced from that table; the DNA served to infer D and trimming. The sample contains around 400,000 clones, over 75% of which appear only once. The V and J genes are TRBV10-2 and TRBJ2-7; D uncertain. Sequenced: peripheral blood. The receptor was isolated from an older woman with COVID-19, enrolled during active disease. The CDR3 loop is CASRDNWAYEQYF. CDR3 nucleotides: TGCGCCAGCAGAGACAACTGGGCCTACGAGCAGTACTTC.